The 15 T cell receptor beta chains in this list originate from one sample, sequenced in a study of T cells in Graves' hyperthyroidism and ophthalmopathy. Amplification targeted TCR beta CDR3 regions from RNA transcripts. The HTBI primer set was used in a first-round RT-PCR of the TCR CDR3. TCRdb processed the multiplex PCR reads anew with MiXCR; each CDR3 protein has one entry. The data contain approximately 710,000 distinct CDR3 sequences, roughly 17% of them singletons. The sequencing input was blood. The receptors originated from a man aged 45-65 years with Graves' hyperthyroidism.

This clonotype was seen many times. The chain uses TRBV2 and TRBJ2-5, with D perhaps matching TRBD1 (5 bases). Trimming removed 2 bases from V and 2 bases from J, with 9 bases in between. The germline CDR1 and CDR2 sequences are SNHLY and FYNNEI. This CDR3 has 14 amino acids. CDR3 residues: CASSEYQGQETQYF. The CDR3 bases are TGTGCCAGCAGTGAATACCAGGGTCAAGAGACCCAGTACTTC.

The CDR3 DNA is TGCAGTGCTGGGACTAGCGGGATATCCTACGAGCAGTACTTC. Encoded protein: CSAGTSGISYEQYF. The chain uses TRBV20-1 and TRBJ2-7, with 13 positions matching TRBD2. The CDR3 is 14 amino acids. V was clipped by 5 bases and J by 1 base; unmatched bases: 2. The V gene's germline CDR1 is DFQATT and CDR2 SNEGSKA (reference sequence).

CDR3 DNA sequence: TGTGCCAGCAGTCTGGACATTTATAATTCACCCCTCCACTTT. Translating it yields CASSLDIYNSPLHF. The rearrangement uses TRBV28 and TRBJ1-6; tentatively, D is TRBD1 (5 bases). Trimming removed 5 bases from V and 4 bases from J, with 9 bases in between. CDR1 is MDHEN and CDR2 is SYDVKM in the germline V gene. The CDR3 is made up of 14 amino acids.

In regard to this clonotype: The CDR3 end shows no conserved phenylalanine or tryptophan, and so a read error is likely. The chain combines TRBV20-1 with TRBJ2-3; D ambiguous. Trimming took off 6 bases at V and 2 bases at J, with 9 bases between the two ends. This CDR3 region has 12 residues. Germline values: CDR1 DFQATT, CDR2 SNEGSKA (reference sequence). CDR3 residues: CSAASYTDTQYS. CDR3 DNA: TGCAGTGCCGCCTCCTACACAGATACGCAGTATTCT.

This clonotype was observed at least ten times. The V call is TRBV6-2 or TRBV6-3, the J call TRBJ2-1; TRBD2 aligns across 13 bases. The ends lost 2 bases at V and 8 bases at J; junction bases unmatched: 12. CDR1 and CDR2 from the germline V gene are MNHEY and SVGEGT. This CDR3 comprises 18 residues. This chain's CDR3 is CASSYLSTTSGRVDEQFF. Written as DNA, the CDR3 is TGTGCCAGCAGTTACCTCTCCACCACTAGCGGGAGGGTGGATGAGCAGTTCTTC.

This clonotype was recorded a few times. V and J are TRBV9 and TRBJ2-7, with 12 bases identical to TRBD2. The length of the CDR3 is 15 residues. Germline CDR1 SGDLS, CDR2 YYNGEE. V lost 4 bases and J lost 9; bases outside the gene matches: 11. The CDR3 coding sequence is TGTGCCAGCAGCCCCCCCGCTAGCGGGAGGGCCAGGCAGTACTTC. It specifies CASSPPASGRARQYF.

This rearrangement joins TRBV18 to TRBJ2-5, with D perhaps matching TRBD2 (5 bases). Germline assignment: CDR1 KGHSH and CDR2 LQKENI. With 4 bases removed from V and 2 bases from J, the gap between germline ends came to 11 bases. This CDR3 spans 14 amino acids. As DNA, the CDR3 is TGTGCCAGCTCACAACAAAAGCGGCAAGAGACCCAGTACTTC. Its protein is CASSQQKRQETQYF.

This chain joins TRBV20-1 and TRBJ1-4; D possibly corresponds to TRBD1 (6 bases). The CDR3 length is 21 residues. From germline, CDR1 is DFQATT and CDR2 SNEGSKA (reference sequence). The V end lost 1 base, the J end lost 5 bases, and 32 bases lay between the germline ends. The CDR3 DNA is TGCAGTGCTAGAGCTCTAACAATGCAGGGGACCCACCCTAGCATCAATGAAAAACTGTTTTTT. Its protein is CSARALTMQGTHPSINEKLFF.

This clonotype was counted at least ten times. The genes are TRBV29-1 and TRBJ2-3; 14 nucleotides match TRBD2. The CDR3 loop spans 16 amino acids. Unmatched junction bases numbered 10, after V lost 6 bases and J lost 5 bases. Germline CDR1 and CDR2: SQVTM and ANQGSEA. CDR3 residues: CSVGTSGSLAQDTQYF. DNA of the CDR3: TGCAGCGTGGGGACTAGCGGGAGTCTAGCCCAAGATACGCAGTATTTT.

The chain carries TRBV9 and TRBJ2-5; D perhaps matches TRBD2 (5 bases). V dropped 6 bases and J dropped 5 bases, with 20 bases sitting between them. CDR3 length: 15 residues. Germline loops: CDR1 SGDLS, CDR2 YYNGEE. CDR3 sequence reads: CASTVSEGSGETQYF. Here the CDR3 DNA reads TGTGCCAGCACCGTCTCAGAAGGGAGTGGGGAGACCCAGTACTTC.

This clonotype has ten or more counts. The chain links TRBV29-1 to TRBJ1-1; possible D gene TRBD1, 6 bases. This CDR3 contains 12 residues. Germline loops: CDR1 SQVTM, CDR2 ANQGSEA. V was clipped by 3 bases and J by 1 base, with 6 bases between them. The CDR3 loop reads CSVDRGNTEAFF. Here the CDR3 DNA reads TGCAGCGTTGACAGGGGGAACACTGAAGCTTTCTTT.

This clonotype occurred many times. This sequence joins TRBV6-1 and TRBJ1-2, with a possible D match to TRBD1 (6 bases). V dropped 6 bases and J dropped 7 bases, with 21 bases sitting between them. CDR3 length: 15 amino acids. Germline CDR1 and CDR2: MNHNS and SASEGT. DNA for the CDR3: TGTGCCAGCAGCAGGCAGGTGGGGGCGAAGGGTGGCTACACCTTC. It is translated as CASSRQVGAKGGYTF.

This clonotype was recorded at least ten times. The chain carries TRBV12-3 or TRBV12-4 and TRBJ1-1; D is unclear. The V gene lost 6 bases and the J gene lost 1 base, with 9 bases spanning the gap. The CDR3 runs to 13 residues. The CDR3 loop is CASRREGNTEAFF. The CDR3 DNA sequence: TGTGCCAGCAGAAGGGAGGGGAACACTGAAGCTTTCTTT.

The sample holds a few counts of this clonotype. The chain has TRBV5-1 and TRBJ2-5, with TRBD1 identical over 9 bases. This CDR3 spans 15 amino acids. CDR1 is SGHRS, CDR2 YFSETQ, per germline. J gave up 4 bases and V 1 base, and 5 bases lay outside the gene matches. CDR3: CASSLTGQGGETQYF. The CDR3, as DNA: TGCGCCAGCAGCTTGACGGGACAGGGAGGAGAGACCCAGTACTTC. The whole variable domain, filled in from reference TRBV5-1 and TRBJ2-5, reads KAGVTQTPRYLIKTRGQQVTLSCSPISGHRSVSWYQQTPGQGLQFLFEYFSETQRNKGNFPGRFSGRQFSNSRSEMNVSTLELGDSALYLCASSLTGQGGETQYFGPGTRLLVL.

There are many counts of this clonotype. The genes are TRBV24-1 and TRBJ2-5; a weak D match, TRBD2 (6 bases). The CDR3 covers 12 residues. Germline V gene sequence: CDR1 KGHDR, CDR2 SFDVKD. V gave up 10 bases and J gave up 4 bases, with 12 bases separating them. The CDR3 sequence: CATSAGGETQYF. The CDR3 DNA reads TGTGCCACGTCAGCGGGTGGAGAGACCCAGTACTTC.